This T cell receptor beta chain appears in the sequencing data of a study of cytomegalovirus exposure and HLA in healthy donors (dated by TCRdb to about 2017). For the study in its entirety: An earlier analysis of 587 of the donors reported 276 Gb of sequence data and around 110 million unique TCR beta sequences obtained from some 170 million T cells. In the later analysis, no new phenotypic data were used to find candidate immune exposures; instead, reliance was placed on TCR beta sequences and their occurrence across donors. Donor age, sex, ethnicity and CMV serostatus were collected together with the repertoire data. Class I and class II HLA loci were covered by the typing at four-digit resolution. A later genetic analysis took genome-wide SNP genotypes for about three fifths of the 666 donors and used that subset as a discovery cohort. An earlier analysis of around 640 of the donors used high-throughput TCR beta sequencing to judge whether each TCR beta V gene segment behaved as functional or pseudogenic. A later analysis re-analyzed previously published TCR beta repertoires from 500 to 700 donors and added high-resolution HLA genotyping to study TCR occurrence patterns. In addition to the first cohort of roughly 700 subjects, a separate validation cohort of 120 different subjects was used. High-throughput TCR immunosequencing, statistical association of individual TCRs with disease status, and machine learning were combined to predict cytomegalovirus infection status. Among some 410 genotyped donors of the cohort, an average of roughly 240,000 unique TCR beta nucleotide sequences were sequenced per donor, roughly 20% of them non-productive. The number of typed donors differed by locus: roughly 620-630 for A, B, C, DRB1 and DQB1; some 500 for DQA1; 600 to 610 for DPA1; and around 450 for DPB1. Of the roughly 400 genotyped donors, approximately 80% fell in the genetic ancestry cluster associated with self-reported Caucasian donors. Using immunosequencing, the study profiled T cell repertoires from approximately 700 subjects and related those repertoires to cytomegalovirus serostatus. Because of strong linkage in the cohort, four or five DR-DQ haplotypes were treated as single units for association and clustering. The study aimed to test whether cataloging public T cell receptors could reveal signatures of past pathogen exposure. Approximately 310 gigabases of sequencing data and tens of millions of unique TCR sequences were included in an early release covering around 600 HLA-typed donors. All discovery cohort repertoires had been generated on a single sequencing platform.

This clone was observed a few times. Its antigen is not yet known. No quality values exist for individual bases; no much larger clone is one base distant. General findings and caveats noted by the study authors: Because some donors lacked HLA typing at each locus, the association tests relied only on the typed subset. The 87-base-pair reads could not distinguish some IMGT-functional V segments, including TRBV6-2 and TRBV6-3, so those segments were excluded. A group of highly shared sequence variants was considered likely to be a technical artifact of the sequencing pipeline. At a false discovery rate of 0.05, a later analysis linked some 17,000 TCR beta sequences to specific HLA alleles. In both the original and validation cohorts, the classifier was reported to diagnose cytomegalovirus status with high specificity and sensitivity. A further reported finding was that TCR beta sequences accurately predicted the HLA-A and HLA-B alleles for most subjects in the first cohort. In an earlier analysis of approximately 590 of the donors, most TCR beta V segments appeared in productive rearrangements about 90% or about 30% of the time, broadly matching IMGT annotations. Most CMV-associated TCR beta chains appeared to be HLA-restricted in a later analysis, and the HLA associations seemed to be driven largely by CMV exposure. A total of around 150 TCR beta chains were listed by the study as associated with cytomegalovirus. Correlated functional status among segregating V segments might reflect linkage disequilibrium, but an unknown experimental factor could not be ruled out. According to a later analysis, TCR association rates differed among HLA loci, with DRB1 alleles showing the most associated TCRs and HLA-C alleles showing the fewest. CMV serostatus was the only immune exposure information available for the cohort. Most TCR sequences were observed very rarely across donors, whereas some public TCRs were present in many individuals. In a later genetic analysis, a missense DCLRE1C variant was associated with V-gene and J-gene trimming of TCR beta chains, and the association was replicated in an independent cohort. When HLA alleles, especially DR and DQ, strongly co-occurred, attributing TCR associations to individual alleles was difficult. According to a later analysis, parvovirus B19, influenza, CMV and Epstein-Barr virus appeared linked to several top co-occurrence clusters. In a later analysis, HLA-associated TCR beta chains were found to be more clonally expanded and to have lower generation probabilities than equally common non-associated chains. The cohort was sequenced for TCR beta chains only, and without alpha or paired-chain data the features that could be detected were limited. Roughly uniform sequencing depth across donors was assumed in presence/absence analyses, although this assumption may not hold. Compared with the roughly 670-donor mean, donors in an Asian-associated ancestry cluster had fewer N-insertions in productive TCRs, according to a later genetic analysis. In vitro tests confirmed that a few of the cytomegalovirus-associated TCR beta chains recognize cytomegalovirus antigens. The authors suggested that the approach could potentially be extended to other disease states and immunological phenotypes. Seventeen rarely observed V segments, including chromosome 9 orphons, were excluded from the earlier analysis of about 500 of the donors because counts were too low.

The library was built by means of the immunoSEQ multiplex PCR assay. For the multiplex PCR, a mixture combining 60 forward primers for TCR Vbeta segments and 13 reverse primers for TCR Jbeta segments was used. The CDR3 region of rearranged TCR beta genes was amplified from genomic DNA by a multiplex PCR assay. The Illumina HiSeq System was used to sequence the amplified TCR beta libraries as 87-base-pair reads. On the study's bioinformatics: Across the 500 to 850 repertoires, a later analysis counted 78 million or so unique TCR beta chains, roughly 11 million of which were shared by at least two donors. Raw reads were error-corrected and collapsed into unique sequences with a nearest-neighbor algorithm that merged closely related sequences to remove PCR and sequencing errors. To assign V, D and J gene segments, CDR3 sequences were aligned to IMGT reference sequences. For a sequence to be retained, a match of at least six nucleotides was required to both a V gene segment and a J gene segment. A rearrangement was called productive if the CDR3 had no stop codons and remained in frame with V and J, and every other rearrangement was called non-productive. Following IMGT convention, CDR3 was defined as the stretch from the second conserved V-encoded cysteine to the conserved J-encoded phenylalanine. Sequences without an unambiguous match to a single V gene segment were excluded from the earlier analysis of approximately 560 of the donors. In an earlier analysis of 587 of the donors, V segments were called functional above 56.7% productive rearrangements and were called segregating when the between-donor standard deviation exceeded 5%. A statistical classification framework was built for diagnosing cytomegalovirus status from the catalog of TCR beta chain sequences. In a later analysis, TCR nucleotide sequences were compared against IMGT/GENE-DB human TR gene sequences so that V and J genes could be assigned. Using the TCRdist pipeline, a later analysis assigned CDR3 sequences along with most-parsimonious VDJ recombination scenarios. In a later analysis, each TCR beta chain was defined by its CDR3 amino acid sequence together with its V-gene family, and reads lacking a unique V-gene family were excluded. A later analysis removed 592 highly shared, low-generation-probability nucleotide sequences to deal with suspected cross-contamination and a sequencing artifact. In a later analysis, a clonal expansion index for each public chain was calculated from normalized within-repertoire ranks of inferred template counts. In a later analysis, generation probabilities were computed using a VDJ recombination model fitted to out-of-frame rearrangements, and the results were checked against IGoR. In a later analysis, TCR-TCR, TCR-HLA and TCR-CMV co-occurrence was scored with hypergeometric tests, and a repertoire-size bias correction was applied to TCR pairs. False discovery rates were estimated in a later analysis by permuting HLA or CMV assignments 20 times. In a later analysis, co-occurring TCRs were grouped with DBSCAN, and TCRdist sequence similarity was added when clustering was performed within HLA-allele-positive subsets. Repertoires with fewer than 30,000 or more than 120,000 public chains were left out of co-occurrence clustering, as were several repertoires with anomalous nucleotide sharing. As stored in TCRdb, this immuneACCESS dataset retains in-frame rearrangements with V and J assigned. A fraction of the clones does not appear; measured against another copy, unresolved V genes explain less than half of the discrepancy, and the remainder lacks a known reason. For V, J and clone size, that table is used; D and trimming come from the DNA. The sample table shows 150,000 to 200,000 clones, and roughly 79% are seen once. Of the sample, under 2% falls within the top ten clones.

In total, approximately 610 healthy bone marrow donors made up the cohort. At the time of sampling, all cohort members were nominally healthy, though unrecorded immune exposures were likely present. The donor was CMV seronegative and belonged to the group of 352 seronegative cohort members. Each donor provided a peripheral blood sample, and peripheral blood mononuclear cells were used for TCR beta sequencing. Genomic DNA extraction from the blood cell samples was performed with the Qiagen DNeasy Blood Extraction Kit. Looking up the germline V gene yields CDR1 SGHRS and CDR2 YFSETQ. From the cysteine through the phenylalanine, the CDR3 covers 15 amino acids. CDR3 DNA is the only sequence kept; it has 45 bases, read in frame from the first base. Between the V and J ends, shortened by 6 bases and 0 bases respectively, the junction contains 14 bases.

The specimen was PBMCs. The sequence was collected from a man younger than 45 in good health and CMV-seronegative. The sequence links TRBV5-1 to TRBJ2-3, with TRBD2 as a weak D call on 5 bases. The sequenced DNA: TGCGCCAGCACCCCCCGGAGCGGTAGCACAGATACGCAGTATTTT. Its product reads: CASTPRSGSTDTQYF.